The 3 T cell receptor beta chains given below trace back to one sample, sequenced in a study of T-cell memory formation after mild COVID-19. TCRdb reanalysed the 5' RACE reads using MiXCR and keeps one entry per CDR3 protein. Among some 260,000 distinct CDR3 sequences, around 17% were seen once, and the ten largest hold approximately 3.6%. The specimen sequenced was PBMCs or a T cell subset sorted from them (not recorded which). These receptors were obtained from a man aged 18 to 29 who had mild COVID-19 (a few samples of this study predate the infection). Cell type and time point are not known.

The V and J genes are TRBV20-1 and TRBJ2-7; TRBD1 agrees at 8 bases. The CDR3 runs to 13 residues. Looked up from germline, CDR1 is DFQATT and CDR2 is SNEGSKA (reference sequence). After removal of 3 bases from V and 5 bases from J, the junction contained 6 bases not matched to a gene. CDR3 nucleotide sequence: TGCAGTGCTAGCAAGACAGGGGTCCACGAGCAGTACTTC. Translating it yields CSASKTGVHEQYF.

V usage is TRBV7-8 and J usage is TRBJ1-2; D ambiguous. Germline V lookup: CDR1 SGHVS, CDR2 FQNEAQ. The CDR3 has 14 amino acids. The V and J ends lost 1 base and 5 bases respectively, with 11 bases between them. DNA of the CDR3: TGTGCCAGCAGCTTAGATCGCACGACTTATGGCTACACCTTC. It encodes CASSLDRTTYGYTF.

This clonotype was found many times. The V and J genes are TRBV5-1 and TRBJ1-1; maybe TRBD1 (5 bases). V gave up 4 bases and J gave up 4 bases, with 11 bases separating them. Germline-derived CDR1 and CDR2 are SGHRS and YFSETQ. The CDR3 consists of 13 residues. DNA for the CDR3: TGCGCCAGCAGCACCCTCGGGGGCACTGAAGCTTTCTTT. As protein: CASSTLGGTEAFF.